This T cell receptor beta chain was sequenced during a study of identical twins. Study conclusions and caveats: Invariant MAIT and iNKT cells are populations that could partly confound zero-insertion analyses. Alpha sequences out of frame and shared by twins had excess low generation probability. A lower insertion count was a feature of abundant cord blood beta clonotypes, with no such feature in memory repertoires.

Only healthy Caucasians were included as donors. The germline V gene has CDR1 MNHEY and CDR2 SVGEGT. Trimming cost V 2 bases and J 0 bases, with 8 bases left between them. The length of the CDR3 is 15 residues. TCRdb ran MiXCR on the 5' RACE reads and lists one entry per CDR3 protein. The table has some 1,700,000 distinct CDR3 sequences, around a third seen once. There are a few counts of this clonotype. Its antigen is as yet unknown. This clonotype originated in a newborn girl in good health. Source material: cord blood. The V gene is TRBV6-2 or TRBV6-3, the J gene TRBJ2-1; D gene ambiguous. CDR3 coding DNA: TGTGCCAGCAGTTACGACCGGAGCTCCTACAATGAGCAGTTCTTC. This sequence encodes CASSYDRSSYNEQFF.